The 21 T cell receptor beta chains below all came from one sample that was sequenced in a study of T cell responses to AZD1222 COVID-19 vaccine. The data were produced by immunoSEQ multiplex PCR, yet TCRdb's version contains in-frame clones alone and is incomplete. The sample consists of roughly 55,000 clones, around nine tenths of them appearing once. The sample in question was peripheral blood, obtained on day 0 of AZD1222 vaccination. Receptor source: an adult in good health.

The chain recombines TRBV2 with TRBJ2-3, with 7 bases fitting TRBD1. The CDR3 has 14 residues. Looked up from germline, CDR1 is SNHLY and CDR2 is FYNNEI. The ends lost 6 bases at V and 2 bases at J; junction bases unmatched: 5. CDR3 bases: TGTGCCAGCAGGAACAGGGGAACCACAGATACGCAGTATTTT. This translates into CASRNRGTTDTQYF.

The chain links TRBV7-2 to TRBJ1-3, with 8 positions matching TRBD1. This CDR3 comprises 15 residues. Germline V gives CDR1 SGHTA, CDR2 FQGNSA. The V and J ends lost 3 bases and 3 bases, in that order; junction bases with no gene match: 4. The CDR3 nucleotides read TGTGCCAGCAGCTTCGCAGGGGGCGGTGGAAACACCATATATTTT. This sequence encodes CASSFAGGGGNTIYF.

This clone was recorded once. V and J are TRBV5-1 and TRBJ2-7; D is perhaps TRBD1 (6 bases). Per the germline V gene, CDR1 is SGHRS and CDR2 is YFSETQ. This CDR3 region has 14 residues. V dropped 0 bases and J dropped 5 bases, with 12 bases sitting between them. The CDR3 DNA reads as TGCGCCAGCAGCTTGGGGCAGGGGTTCAACGAGCAGTACTTC. Translated, it gives CASSLGQGFNEQYF.

The CDR3 sequence: CASSRRVGGPSTDTQYF. The CDR3 region has the DNA TGTGCCAGCAGTCGAAGGGTCGGGGGTCCTAGCACAGATACGCAGTATTTT. J is TRBJ2-3 and V is TRBV7-2; D might be TRBD2 (6 bases). Trimming shortened V by 6 bases and J by 0 bases, and 19 bases separated the two germline ends. This CDR3 has 17 residues. CDR1 SGHTA and CDR2 FQGNSA come from the germline V gene.

The chain links TRBV2 to TRBJ1-2; D is undetermined. The CDR3 has 13 amino acids. Germline loops: CDR1 SNHLY, CDR2 FYNNEI. V shed 5 bases and J shed 4 bases, with 11 bases lying between them. The CDR3 protein is CASSTGGIYGYTF. The CDR3 DNA follows: TGTGCCAGCAGTACCGGAGGAATCTATGGCTACACCTTC.

The chain joins TRBV5-1 to TRBJ1-1, with no clear D. V lost 4 bases and J 5 bases, leaving 21 bases between the germline ends. The CDR3 loop spans 16 amino acids. Germline V gene sequence: CDR1 SGHRS, CDR2 YFSETQ. CDR3 in amino acids: CASSPSSGGSWTEAFF. CDR3 DNA: TGCGCCAGCAGCCCATCTTCGGGAGGATCATGGACTGAAGCTTTCTTT.

A few counts support this clone. The V and J genes are TRBV5-1 and TRBJ1-1, with no clear D. The CDR3 runs 13 residues. V was trimmed by 5 bases and J by 0 bases, leaving 8 bases between them. CDR1 is SGHRS, CDR2 YFSETQ, per germline. CDR3 sequence reads: CASSVGMNTEAFF. In DNA, the CDR3 is TGCGCCAGCAGTGTGGGCATGAACACTGAAGCTTTCTTT.

This chain joins TRBV6-5 and TRBJ2-5; TRBD1 is a possible D gene (6 bases). Germline CDR1 MNHEY, CDR2 SVGAGI. The CDR3 loop spans 14 amino acids. V lost 7 bases to trimming and J lost 2 bases, with 14 bases between them. CDR3 coding DNA: TGTGCCAGCACCCTACAGGGTAGTCAAGAGACCCAGTACTTC. It specifies CASTLQGSQETQYF.

The chain combines TRBV6-5 with TRBJ1-5, with unresolved D. The CDR3 covers 15 residues. V lost 0 bases and J 1 base, leaving 7 bases between the germline ends. CDR1 and CDR2 from the germline V gene are MNHEY and SVGAGI. CDR3 nucleotides: TGTGCCAGCAGTTACTCTATAGGCAGCAATCAGCCCCAGCATTTT. Its protein is CASSYSIGSNQPQHF.

The chain couples TRBV5-4 to TRBJ2-2, with D maybe TRBD1 (5 bases). V was shortened by 6 bases and J by 5 bases, with 20 bases between the two germline ends. The length of the CDR3 is 16 residues. Germline V gene data show CDR1 as SGHNT and CDR2 as YYREEE (reference sequence). CDR3 sequence: CASTSDVVGRTGELFF. The CDR3 DNA is TGTGCCAGCACCTCGGATGTTGTGGGGCGGACCGGGGAGCTGTTTTTT.

The genes are TRBV5-6 and TRBJ2-2; 7 bases are shared with TRBD1. V shed 4 bases and J 1 base; nucleotides not matched to a gene: 7. Germline V CDR1 and CDR2: SGHDT, YYEEEE. CDR3 length equals 16 residues. CDR3 region: CASSPGGRVNTGELFF. In DNA, the CDR3 is TGTGCCAGCAGCCCAGGGGGACGGGTGAACACCGGGGAGCTGTTTTTT.

The chain has TRBV28 and TRBJ2-2; D might be TRBD2 (6 bases). The V end was cut by 2 bases, the J end by 5 bases, with 9 bases between. Germline CDR1 MDHEN, CDR2 SYDVKM. The CDR3 covers 14 residues. CDR3 nucleotides: TGTGCCAGCAGTTTAACGGGAGAGACCGGGGAGCTGTTTTTT. Translated: CASSLTGETGELFF. Full variable domain (outside the CDR3, taken from reference TRBV28 and TRBJ2-2): DVKVTQSSRYLVKRTGEKVFLECVQDMDHENMFWYRQDPGLGLRLIYFSYDVKMKEKGDIPEGYSVSREKKERFSLILESASTNQTSMYLCASSLTGETGELFFGEGSRLTVL.

This clone came up a few times. The DNA for the CDR3 is TGTGCCAGCAGCAAGGAACCCAGGGGATTCTATGGCTACACCTTC. Translated, it gives CASSKEPRGFYGYTF. The gene calls are TRBV6-5 and TRBJ1-2, with a weak D call TRBD1 (6 bases). This CDR3 is 15 amino acids long. Trimming stripped 6 bases from V and 4 bases from J, with 18 bases between. Per the germline V gene, CDR1 is MNHEY and CDR2 is SVGAGI.

The chain joins TRBV27 to TRBJ2-3; possibly TRBD2 for D (6 bases). CDR3 length equals 14 residues. Germline V gene data show CDR1 as MNHEY and CDR2 as SMNVEV (reference sequence). V lost 2 bases, J lost 0 bases, and 6 bases lay in between. This CDR3 reads CASSLGGSTDTQYF. The CDR3 nucleotides are TGTGCCAGCAGTTTAGGGGGGAGCACAGATACGCAGTATTTT.

This sequence joins TRBV28 and TRBJ1-5; tentatively, D is TRBD1 (5 bases). CDR3 length: 16 residues. The V gene lost 5 bases and the J gene lost 6 bases, with 20 bases spanning the gap. Germline lookup yields CDR1 MDHEN and CDR2 SYDVKM. Here the CDR3 DNA reads TGTGCCAGCAGTGCACCGGGGACGGCCCCAAGTCAGCCCCAGCATTTT. Its translation: CASSAPGTAPSQPQHF.

The chain has TRBV6-5 and TRBJ2-5; TRBD1 aligns across 7 bases. This CDR3 contains 13 residues. The germline V gene has CDR1 MNHEY and CDR2 SVGAGI. The trim removed 10 bases at V and 3 bases at J, leaving 8 bases unmatched. The CDR3 reads CATRGYPKETQYF. The CDR3 nucleotides read TGTGCCACCAGGGGGTACCCAAAAGAGACCCAGTACTTC.

The rearrangement links TRBV5-4 to TRBJ1-1; 7 bases align to TRBD1. V trimming: 4 bases; J trimming: 1 base; junction bases outside the gene matches: 4. The CDR3 extends over 14 amino acids. The germline V gene encodes CDR1 SGHNT and CDR2 YYREEE (reference sequence). The CDR3 region has the DNA TGTGCCAGCAGCCTGTCAGGGGGGAACACTGAAGCTTTCTTT. It codes for CASSLSGGNTEAFF.

The V and J genes are TRBV12-3 or TRBV12-4 and TRBJ1-2; D perhaps matches TRBD1 (5 bases). The CDR3 totals 13 residues. Trimming stripped 5 bases from V and 4 bases from J, with 11 bases between. The CDR3 coding sequence is TGTGCCAGCAGTCCAGGGACGGCCTATGGCTACACCTTC. Translation gives CASSPGTAYGYTF.

The rearrangement uses TRBV6-6 and TRBJ2-1, with TRBD1 identical over 9 bases. The trim removed 9 bases at V and 0 bases at J, leaving 3 bases unmatched. This CDR3 spans 14 amino acids. The germline gives CDR1 MNHNY, CDR2 SVGAGI (reference sequence). For the CDR3, the DNA is TGTGCCAGTTGGGGACAGGGCTCCTACAATGAGCAGTTCTTC. Encoded protein: CASWGQGSYNEQFF.

This clone was observed a few times. The chain combines TRBV18 with TRBJ1-4; D unresolved. The CDR3 consists of 14 residues. V was trimmed by 2 bases and J by 12 bases, leaving 16 bases between them. From germline, CDR1 is KGHSH and CDR2 LQKENI. CDR3 sequence: CASSPGVTAVELFF. The CDR3 region has the DNA TGTGCCAGCTCACCAGGCGTTACGGCCGTAGAACTGTTTTTT.

This rearrangement joins TRBV4-1 to TRBJ2-5; perhaps TRBD2 as D (6 bases). Germline V gene sequence: CDR1 MGHRA, CDR2 YSYEKL. The ends were cut back, 2 bases at V and 1 base at J, with 14 bases in the middle. This CDR3 contains 16 residues. The CDR3 DNA is TGCGCCAGCAGCCAATTTAGCGGAAGATCCCAAGAGACCCAGTACTTC. Its protein product is CASSQFSGRSQETQYF.